The T cell receptor beta chain described here comes from a study of molecular identifiers for immune sequencing clone quantification. It was from about 19,000 to 1,100,000 sorted cells, with 10%, 30% or 50% RNA, that naive CD8 libraries came. In the sort, naive CD8 T cells were defined as CD8+CD4-CCR7+CD45RA+. CDR1 is SGHDN, CDR2 FVKESK, per germline. The CDR3 extends over 15 amino acids. Previously described methods and listed TCR primers were used for bulk TCR libraries. TCRdb fed the PCR reads into MiXCR, producing one record per CDR3 protein. Of 490,000 or so distinct CDR3 sequences in the sample, roughly 24% are singletons; the top ten hold 0.76%. Study-wide points: Highly expanded clone sizes could be underestimated through barcode sharing by identical TCR molecules.

About this clonotype itself: The antigen remains unidentified. This could be a read error, since a much larger clone is one nucleotide away.

Sequencing was done on a sample of naive CD8+ T cells from blood, with Jurkat cell RNA spiked in. Subset here: FACS-sorted CD8+CD4-CCR7+CD45RA+ naive T cells. The V call is TRBV14, the J call TRBJ2-3; D may be TRBD1 (5 bases). The J call may be wrong; the DNA end is better matched by TRBJ1-5. The clonotype originates from a human donor in good health. Some libraries in this study had Jurkat cell RNA spiked in. CDR3 sequence (DNA): TGTGCCAGCAGCCAAGGGGGGACTAGCACAGATACGCAGCATTTT. It yields the protein CASSQGGTSTDTQHF.